Listed below are T cell receptor beta chains from one sample, sequenced in a study of T cell responses to AZD1222 COVID-19 vaccine. Repertoires were generated with immunoSEQ multiplex PCR, while TCRdb's copy carries only in-frame clones and drops some. Of approximately 130,000 clones in the sample, about 89% were seen once. Sequencing used peripheral blood, obtained on day 0 of MenACWY control vaccination. These receptors were obtained from an adult in good health. CDR3s include the opening cysteine and the closing phenylalanine or tryptophan. A D gene is named only where the DNA matches it firmly. Clone size appears in some rows only: once, few, many, or a class for an expanded clone.

D: TRBD2; size: few; V: TRBV7-7; J: TRBJ2-1; CDR3: CASSQQPGTRNDEQFF; DNA: TGTGCCAGCAGCCAACAACCCGGGACTAGGAACGATGAGCAGTTCTTC
D: NA; size: NA; V: TRBV4-1; J: TRBJ1-3; CDR3: CASSQELGQNSGNTIYF; DNA: TGCGCCAGCAGCCAAGAGCTAGGACAGAACTCTGGAAACACCATATATTTT
D: TRBD1; size: NA; V: TRBV7-2; J: TRBJ1-4; CDR3: CASSLGDRYNEKLFF; DNA: TGTGCCAGCAGCTTAGGGGACAGATATAATGAAAAACTGTTTTTT
D: NA; size: NA; V: TRBV18; J: TRBJ1-6; CDR3: CASSIVGDNSPLHF; DNA: TGTGCCAGCTCAATAGTAGGGGACAATTCACCCCTCCACTTT
D: TRBD2; size: NA; V: TRBV4-1; J: TRBJ2-1; CDR3: CASSQPGTSVYNEQFF; DNA: TGCGCCAGCAGCCAGCCCGGGACTAGCGTGTACAATGAGCAGTTCTTC
D: NA; size: NA; V: TRBV7-8; J: TRBJ1-1; CDR3: CASSLGGARVTEAFF; DNA: TGTGCCAGCAGCTTAGGGGGGGCCAGAGTCACTGAAGCTTTCTTT
D: NA; size: NA; V: TRBV20-1; J: TRBJ2-1; CDR3: CSASGQFF; DNA: TGCAGTGCTAGCGGTCAGTTCTTC
D: NA; size: NA; V: TRBV6-5; J: TRBJ2-7; CDR3: CASSYSLTEDYEQYF; DNA: TGTGCCAGCAGTTACTCCTTGACAGAAGACTACGAGCAGTACTTC
D: NA; size: NA; V: TRBV9; J: TRBJ2-1; CDR3: CASSPGTASYNEQFF; DNA: TGTGCCAGCAGCCCCGGGACTGCCTCCTACAATGAGCAGTTCTTC
D: TRBD1; size: NA; V: TRBV9; J: TRBJ1-3; CDR3: CASSAGQGTGNTIYF; DNA: TGTGCCAGCAGCGCCGGACAGGGTACCGGAAACACCATATATTTT
D: TRBD1; size: NA; V: TRBV18; J: TRBJ1-3; CDR3: CASSPPGTGGPGNTIYF; DNA: TGTGCCAGCTCACCACCCGGGACAGGGGGCCCTGGAAACACCATATATTTT
D: NA; size: NA; V: TRBV13; J: TRBJ2-7; CDR3: CASSLGRGNEQYF; DNA: TGTGCCAGCAGCTTGGGCCGAGGCAACGAGCAGTACTTC
D: TRBD1; size: once; V: TRBV29-1; J: TRBJ1-2; CDR3: CSVGEGAGDGYTF; DNA: TGCAGCGTTGGAGAGGGGGCAGGCGATGGCTACACCTTC
D: TRBD2; size: NA; V: TRBV5-1; J: TRBJ2-1; CDR3: CASSPLGAGVNNEQFF; DNA: TGCGCCAGCAGCCCCCTGGGAGCGGGGGTAAACAATGAGCAGTTCTTC
D: NA; size: NA; V: TRBV10-3; J: TRBJ2-3; CDR3: CAISESEVTDTQYF; DNA: TGTGCCATCAGTGAGTCCGAGGTTACAGATACGCAGTATTTT
D: TRBD1; size: NA; V: TRBV6-5; J: TRBJ2-7; CDR3: CASSYGQGGYEQYF; DNA: TGTGCCAGCAGTTACGGACAGGGTGGGTACGAGCAGTACTTC
D: NA; size: NA; V: TRBV13; J: TRBJ2-2; CDR3: CASSLEGQNTGELFF; DNA: TGTGCCAGCAGCTTAGAAGGACAGAATACCGGGGAGCTGTTTTTT
D: NA; size: NA; V: TRBV29-1; J: TRBJ1-1; CDR3: CSVARGGNTEAFF; DNA: TGCAGCGTCGCCCGCGGGGGGAACACTGAAGCTTTCTTT
D: NA; size: NA; V: TRBV5-6; J: TRBJ2-7; CDR3: CTSSLRTISYEQYF; DNA: TGTACCAGCAGCTTACGGACCATCTCCTACGAGCAGTACTTC
D: TRBD1; size: NA; V: TRBV4-2; J: TRBJ2-7; CDR3: CASSQDWTGIVREQYF; DNA: TGTGCCAGCAGCCAAGATTGGACAGGGATAGTGAGAGAGCAGTACTTC
D: NA; size: NA; V: TRBV18; J: TRBJ1-1; CDR3: CASSSSTGPNTEAFF; DNA: TGTGCCAGCTCATCATCAACAGGGCCCAACACTGAAGCTTTCTTT
D: TRBD1; size: once; V: TRBV9; J: TRBJ1-1; CDR3: CASSVVDRGDTEAFF; DNA: TGTGCCAGCAGCGTAGTAGACAGGGGTGATACTGAAGCTTTCTTT
D: NA; size: NA; V: TRBV7-9; J: TRBJ1-3; CDR3: CASSLIDSSGNTIYF; DNA: TGTGCCAGCAGCTTAATTGACAGCTCTGGAAACACCATATATTTT
D: NA; size: NA; V: TRBV6-5; J: TRBJ1-6; CDR3: CASSYSGATLHF; DNA: TGTGCCAGCAGTTACTCTGGGGCTACCCTCCACTTT